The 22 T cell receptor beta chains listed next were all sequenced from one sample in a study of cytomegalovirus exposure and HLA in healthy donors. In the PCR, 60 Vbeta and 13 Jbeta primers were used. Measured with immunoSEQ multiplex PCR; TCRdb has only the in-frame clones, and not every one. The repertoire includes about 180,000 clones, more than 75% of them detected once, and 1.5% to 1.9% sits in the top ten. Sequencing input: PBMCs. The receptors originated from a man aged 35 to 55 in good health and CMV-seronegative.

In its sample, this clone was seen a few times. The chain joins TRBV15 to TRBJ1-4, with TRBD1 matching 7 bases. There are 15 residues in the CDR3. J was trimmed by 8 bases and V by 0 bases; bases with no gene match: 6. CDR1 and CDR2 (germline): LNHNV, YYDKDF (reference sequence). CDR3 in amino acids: CATSRDEGGREKLFF. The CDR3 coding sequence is TGTGCCACCAGCAGAGATGAAGGGGGCCGGGAAAAACTGTTTTTT.

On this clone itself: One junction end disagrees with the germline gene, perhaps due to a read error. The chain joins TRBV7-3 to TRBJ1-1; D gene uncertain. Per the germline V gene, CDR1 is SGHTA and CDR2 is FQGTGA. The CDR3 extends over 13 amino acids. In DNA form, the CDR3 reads TGTGCCTGCAGACAAAACCTGAACACTGAAGCTTTCTTT. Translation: CACRQNLNTEAFF.

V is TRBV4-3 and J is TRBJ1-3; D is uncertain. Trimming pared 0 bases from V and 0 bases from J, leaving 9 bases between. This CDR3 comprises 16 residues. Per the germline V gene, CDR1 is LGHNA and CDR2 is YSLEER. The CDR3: CASSQEAGSSGNTIYF. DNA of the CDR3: TGCGCCAGCAGCCAAGAGGCGGGGAGCTCTGGAAACACCATATATTTT.

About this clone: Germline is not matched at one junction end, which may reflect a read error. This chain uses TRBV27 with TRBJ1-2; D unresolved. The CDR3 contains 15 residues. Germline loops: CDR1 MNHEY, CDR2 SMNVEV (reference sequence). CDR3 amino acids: CASSSPGGGDYGHTF. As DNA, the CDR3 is TGTGCCAGCAGTTCGCCCGGTGGCGGAGACTATGGCCACACCTTC.

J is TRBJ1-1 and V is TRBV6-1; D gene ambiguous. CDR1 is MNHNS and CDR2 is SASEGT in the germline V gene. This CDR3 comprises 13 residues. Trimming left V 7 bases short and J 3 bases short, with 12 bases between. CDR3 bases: TGTGCCAGCACGATCCTGCGGGACACTGAAGCTTTCTTT. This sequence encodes CASTILRDTEAFF.

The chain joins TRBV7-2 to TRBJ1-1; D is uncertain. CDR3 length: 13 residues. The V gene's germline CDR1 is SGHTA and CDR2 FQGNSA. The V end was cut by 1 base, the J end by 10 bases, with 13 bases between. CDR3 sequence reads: CASSLGRAEGAFF. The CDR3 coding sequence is TGTGCCAGCAGCTTAGGACGAGCGGAGGGAGCTTTCTTT. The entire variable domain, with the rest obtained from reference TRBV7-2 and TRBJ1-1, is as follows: GAGVSQSPSNKVTEKGKDVELRCDPISGHTALYWYRQSLGQGLEFLIYFQGNSAPDKSGLPSDRFSAERTGGSVSTLTIQRTQQEDSAVYLCASSLGRAEGAFFGQGTRLTVV.

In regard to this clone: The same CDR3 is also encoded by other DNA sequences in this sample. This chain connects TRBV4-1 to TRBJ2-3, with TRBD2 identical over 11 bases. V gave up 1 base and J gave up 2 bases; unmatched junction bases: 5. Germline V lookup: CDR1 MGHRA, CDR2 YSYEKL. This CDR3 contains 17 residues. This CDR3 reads CASSQAGLAEPTDTQYF. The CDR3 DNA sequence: TGCGCCAGCAGCCAAGCGGGACTAGCGGAGCCCACAGATACGCAGTATTTT.

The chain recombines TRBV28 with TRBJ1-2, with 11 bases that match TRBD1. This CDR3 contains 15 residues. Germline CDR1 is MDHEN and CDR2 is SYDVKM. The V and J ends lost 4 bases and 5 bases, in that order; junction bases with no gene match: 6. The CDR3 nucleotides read TGTGCCAGCAGTTACCTTGGACAGGGGGCGTATGGCTACACCTTC. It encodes CASSYLGQGAYGYTF.

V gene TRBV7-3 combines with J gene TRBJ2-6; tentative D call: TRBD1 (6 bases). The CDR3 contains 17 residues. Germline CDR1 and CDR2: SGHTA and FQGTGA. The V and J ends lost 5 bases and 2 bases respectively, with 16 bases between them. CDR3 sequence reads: CASSPGHQNPGANVLTF. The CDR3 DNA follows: TGTGCCAGCAGCCCGGGACACCAGAACCCTGGGGCCAACGTCCTGACTTTC.

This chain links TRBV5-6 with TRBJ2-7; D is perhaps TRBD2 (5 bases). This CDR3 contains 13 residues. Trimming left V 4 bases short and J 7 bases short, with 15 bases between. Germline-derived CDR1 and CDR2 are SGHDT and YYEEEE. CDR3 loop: CASSPVAGREQYF. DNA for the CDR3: TGTGCCAGCAGCCCGGTCGCGGGTCGGGAGCAGTACTTC.

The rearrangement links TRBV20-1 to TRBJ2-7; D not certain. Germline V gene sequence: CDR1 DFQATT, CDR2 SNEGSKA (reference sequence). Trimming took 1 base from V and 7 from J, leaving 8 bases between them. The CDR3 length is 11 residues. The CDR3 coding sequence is TGCAGTGCTAGAGGACACAGTGAGCAGTACTTC. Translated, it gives CSARGHSEQYF.

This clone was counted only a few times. For the CDR3, the DNA is TGTGCCAGCAGTTTCGGCGGCAGGGCTGGCTATGGCTACACCTTC. Residues: CASSFGGRAGYGYTF. The V and J genes are TRBV28 and TRBJ1-2, with D perhaps matching TRBD1 (5 bases). V lost 3 bases, J lost 4 bases, and 15 bases lay in between. Germline V gives CDR1 MDHEN, CDR2 SYDVKM. This CDR3 has 15 residues.

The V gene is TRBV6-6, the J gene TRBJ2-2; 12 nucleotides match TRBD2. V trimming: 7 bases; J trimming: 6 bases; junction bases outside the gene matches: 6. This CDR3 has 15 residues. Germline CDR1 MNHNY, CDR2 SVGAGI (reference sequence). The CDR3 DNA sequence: TGTGCCAGCACACTTAGGACTAGCGGGGCCGGGGAGCTGTTTTTT. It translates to CASTLRTSGAGELFF.

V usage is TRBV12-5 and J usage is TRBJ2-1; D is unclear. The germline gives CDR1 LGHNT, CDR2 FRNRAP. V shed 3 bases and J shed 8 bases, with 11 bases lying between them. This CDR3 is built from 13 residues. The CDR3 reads CASGFNAMDEQFF. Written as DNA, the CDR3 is TGTGCTAGTGGTTTCAACGCGATGGATGAGCAGTTCTTC.

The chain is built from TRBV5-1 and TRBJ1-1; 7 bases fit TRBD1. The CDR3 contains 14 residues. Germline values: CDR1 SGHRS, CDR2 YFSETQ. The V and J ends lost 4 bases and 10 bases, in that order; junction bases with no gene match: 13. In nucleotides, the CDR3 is TGCGCCAGCAGCCCATATCGGACAGGTTCGGGAGCTTTCTTT. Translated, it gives CASSPYRTGSGAFF.

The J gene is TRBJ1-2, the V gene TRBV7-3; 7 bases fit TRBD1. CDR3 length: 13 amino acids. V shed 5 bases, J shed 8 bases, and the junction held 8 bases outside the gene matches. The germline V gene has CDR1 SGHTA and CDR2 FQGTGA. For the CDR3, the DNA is TGTGCCAGCAGCCCCACAGGGGATGGGGGCTACACCTTC. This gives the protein CASSPTGDGGYTF.

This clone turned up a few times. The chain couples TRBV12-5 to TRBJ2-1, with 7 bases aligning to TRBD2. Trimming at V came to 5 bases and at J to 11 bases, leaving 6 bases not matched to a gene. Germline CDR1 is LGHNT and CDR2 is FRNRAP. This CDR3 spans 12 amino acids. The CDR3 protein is CASGLAGEQQFF. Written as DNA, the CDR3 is TGTGCTAGTGGTCTCGCGGGGGAGCAGCAGTTCTTC.

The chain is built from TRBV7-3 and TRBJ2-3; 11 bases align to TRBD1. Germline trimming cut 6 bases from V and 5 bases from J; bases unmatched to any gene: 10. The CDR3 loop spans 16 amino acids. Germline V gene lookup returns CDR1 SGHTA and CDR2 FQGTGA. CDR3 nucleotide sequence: TGTGCCAGCAGTCCGACCGGGACAGGGGGGAAAGATACGCAGTATTTT. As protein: CASSPTGTGGKDTQYF.

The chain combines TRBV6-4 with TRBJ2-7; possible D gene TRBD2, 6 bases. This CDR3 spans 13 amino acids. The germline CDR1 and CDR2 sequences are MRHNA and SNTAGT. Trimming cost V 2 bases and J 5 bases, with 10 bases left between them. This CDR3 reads CASSDRWGDEQYF. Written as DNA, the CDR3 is TGTGCCAGCAGTGACCGCTGGGGGGACGAGCAGTACTTC.

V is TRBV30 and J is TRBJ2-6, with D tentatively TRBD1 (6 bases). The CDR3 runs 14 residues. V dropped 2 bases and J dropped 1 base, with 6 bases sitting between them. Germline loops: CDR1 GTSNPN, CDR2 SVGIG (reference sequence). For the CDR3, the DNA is TGTGCCTGGAGTCAGGGGTCTGGGGCCAACGTCCTGACTTTC. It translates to CAWSQGSGANVLTF.

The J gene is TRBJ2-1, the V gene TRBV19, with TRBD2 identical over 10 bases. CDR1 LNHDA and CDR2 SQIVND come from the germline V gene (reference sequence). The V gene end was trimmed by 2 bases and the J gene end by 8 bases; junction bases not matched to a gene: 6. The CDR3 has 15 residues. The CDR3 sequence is CASSIQAGGRHEQFF. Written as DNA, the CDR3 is TGTGCCAGTAGTATACAAGCGGGGGGGAGGCATGAGCAGTTCTTC. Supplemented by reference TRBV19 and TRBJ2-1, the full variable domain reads DGGITQSPKYLFRKEGQNVTLSCEQNLNHDAMYWYRQDPGQGLRLIYYSQIVNDFQKGDIAEGYSVSREKKESFPLTVTSAQKNPTAFYLCASSIQAGGRHEQFFGPGTRLTVL.

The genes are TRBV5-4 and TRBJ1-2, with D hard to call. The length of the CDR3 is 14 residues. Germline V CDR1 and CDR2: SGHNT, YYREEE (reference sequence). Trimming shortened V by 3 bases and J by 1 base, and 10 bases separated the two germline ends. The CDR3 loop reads CASSSELFNYGYTF. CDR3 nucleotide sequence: TGTGCCAGCAGCTCCGAACTCTTTAACTATGGCTACACCTTC.